This T cell receptor beta chain appears in the sequencing data of a study of cytomegalovirus exposure and HLA in healthy donors. Study results and caveats: There were around 160 TCR beta chains listed as cytomegalovirus-associated. Being productive about 87% or about 30% of the time was typical of most TCR beta V segments in an earlier analysis.

These donors counted as nominally healthy when sampled, but unrecorded immune exposures were likely. In germline, CDR1 is SGHNT, CDR2 YYREEE (reference sequence). With 0 bases removed from V and 8 bases from J, the gap between germline ends came to 20 bases. CDR3 size: 17 residues. In this sample, this clone turned up a few times. Its target is not known. PCR involved 60 Vbeta and 13 Jbeta primers. Methods used by the authors: Around 76 million unique TCR beta chains, roughly 10 million shared, were counted in a later analysis. Repertoires were generated with immunoSEQ multiplex PCR, while TCRdb's copy carries only in-frame clones and drops some. V and J calls and clone size are those listed in that table; D and trimming were worked out from the DNA. Altogether around 110,000 clones are present, around 75% being singletons, with the ten largest covering over 1.5%.

The sequence was collected from a woman between 18 and 30 years old in good health and CMV-seronegative. The sequenced sample was PBMCs. The chain joins TRBV5-4 to TRBJ2-2, with D maybe TRBD2 (5 bases). The CDR3 region has the DNA TGTGCCAGCAGCTTGGCCGGCAGGAGGACGATTGGAGGGGAGCTGTTTTTT. Amino acids: CASSLAGRRTIGGELFF.